The entry below gives a single TCR beta chain sequence along with its context. This entry belongs to a study of T cell responses to AZD1222 COVID-19 vaccine. The method was immunoSEQ multiplex PCR; TCRdb's version includes in-frame clones alone and lacks a portion of them. The table shows roughly 84,000 clones, with approximately 83% occurring only once. Germline lookup yields CDR1 SEHNR and CDR2 FQNEAQ (reference sequence). Trimming took 4 bases from V and 0 from J, leaving 16 bases between them. This CDR3 has 17 residues. The V call is TRBV7-9, the J call TRBJ2-1; TRBD2 is a possible D gene (6 bases). This receptor was identified in an adult who received the AZD1222 COVID-19 vaccine. The sequences come from peripheral blood, collected 28 days after the second AZD1222 dose. The CDR3 loop is CASSSSGTASSYNEQFF. The CDR3 region has the DNA TGTGCCAGCAGCTCATCCGGGACTGCGAGCTCCTACAATGAGCAGTTCTTC.